A single sample is the source of the 30 T cell receptor beta chains below, sequenced in a study. Each CDR3 protein gets one entry after TCRdb re-called the RT-PCR reads with MiXCR. The sample has 550,000 to 750,000 distinct CDR3 sequences; approximately 15% are singletons. Sequenced: memory CD4+ T cells from blood. The receptors come from a female donor in good health, serving as a healthy control.

The chain uses TRBV5-1 and TRBJ2-3; D may be TRBD2 (5 bases). Deletions cut 7 bases from V and 2 bases from J, with 17 bases between. Germline V lookup: CDR1 SGHRS, CDR2 YFSETQ. This CDR3 spans 15 amino acids. Written as DNA, the CDR3 is TGCGCCAGCGGATTCATGGGAGCGCCCACAGATACGCAGTATTTT. It yields the protein CASGFMGAPTDTQYF.

The V call is TRBV4-2, the J call TRBJ2-2, with TRBD2 as a possible D gene (6 bases). Trimming removed 6 bases from V and 1 base from J, with 9 bases in between. The CDR3 runs 14 residues. The germline CDR1 and CDR2 sequences are LGHNA and YNFKEQ. The CDR3 loop is CASRLAKNTGELFF. CDR3 bases: TGTGCCAGCAGACTAGCCAAGAACACCGGGGAGCTGTTTTTT.

This chain connects TRBV6-6 to TRBJ2-1, with D possibly matching TRBD1 (7 bases). This CDR3 has 13 residues. V lost 11 bases, J lost 6 bases, and 17 bases lay in between. Germline V gene sequence: CDR1 MNHNY, CDR2 SVGAGI (reference sequence). CDR3 nucleotides: TGTGCCCTACAGCAGGGGGGAATCAATGAGCAGTTCTTC. Translating gives CALQQGGINEQFF.

This clonotype was seen ten or more times. The CDR3 protein is CASSLHQGGFEQYF. The CDR3 nucleotides are TGTGCCAGCAGCCTACATCAAGGGGGCTTCGAGCAGTACTTC. V is TRBV12-3 or TRBV12-4 and J is TRBJ2-7, with 7 positions matching TRBD1. The trim removed 6 bases at V and 6 bases at J, leaving 11 bases unmatched. The CDR3 totals 14 residues.

The chain is built from TRBV3-1 and TRBJ2-1; 11 nucleotides align to TRBD2. Trimming cost V 4 bases and J 6 bases; bases outside gene matches: 11. This CDR3 region has 17 residues. Germline loops: CDR1 LGHDT, CDR2 YNNKEL (reference sequence). The CDR3, as DNA: TGTGCCAGCAGCCTTTTGACTAGCGGGGTGTGGGCCAATGAGCAGTTCTTC. This codes for CASSLLTSGVWANEQFF.

This chain joins TRBV29-1 and TRBJ1-4; D not certain. Germline V CDR1 and CDR2: SQVTM, ANQGSEA. The CDR3 is made up of 14 amino acids. The germline V and J ends were trimmed by 6 bases and 4 bases, with 15 bases remaining between them. The CDR3 spells CSVGDVRYNEKLFF. The CDR3 DNA reads as TGCAGCGTCGGAGATGTGCGGTATAATGAAAAACTGTTTTTT.

This clonotype was observed a handful of times. The chain's CDR3 is CASSAISPENPYEQYF. Here the CDR3 DNA reads TGTGCCAGCAGCGCGATCTCCCCGGAGAACCCCTACGAGCAGTACTTC. This chain uses TRBV6-6 with TRBJ2-7; D not certain. The germline V and J ends were trimmed by 6 bases and 2 bases, with 20 bases remaining between them. Germline CDR1 reads MNHNY; CDR2 reads SVGAGI (reference sequence). The CDR3 contains 16 residues.

In the case of this clonotype: With a much larger clone just one base away, this may be a read error. This rearrangement joins TRBV20-1 to TRBJ2-3; TRBD2 matches at 8 bases. Germline V gives CDR1 DFQATT, CDR2 SNEGSKA (reference sequence). This CDR3 spans 15 amino acids. V trimming: 3 bases; J trimming: 1 base; junction bases outside the gene matches: 6. For the CDR3, the DNA is TGCAGTGCTAGCGGGAGGGACGTGGGCACAGATACGCAGTATTTT. Translation: CSASGRDVGTDTQYF.

This rearrangement joins TRBV7-2 to TRBJ2-7; D tentatively fits TRBD1 or TRBD2 (5 bases each). Germline assignment: CDR1 SGHTA and CDR2 FQGNSA. The CDR3 spans 15 residues. V was pared by 1 base and J by 2 bases, with 12 bases between. The CDR3 DNA is TGTGCCAGCAGCTTAGGGGTAGGGACGACCTACGAGCAGTACTTC. Encoded protein: CASSLGVGTTYEQYF.

This clonotype was recorded many times. This rearrangement joins TRBV4-1 to TRBJ1-1; 9 bases are a match to TRBD1. Unmatched junction bases numbered 9, after V lost 3 bases and J lost 1 base. Germline V CDR1 and CDR2: MGHRA, YSYEKL. The CDR3 contains 17 residues. The CDR3 loop is CASSQGGQGQKNTEAFF. The CDR3 coding sequence is TGCGCCAGCAGCCAGGGGGGACAGGGACAGAAGAACACTGAAGCTTTCTTT.

In nucleotides, the CDR3 is TGTGCCAGCAGCCAAATGGGACGGCTCTATGGCTACACCTTC. As protein: CASSQMGRLYGYTF. The rearrangement uses TRBV3-1 and TRBJ1-2; TRBD1 might be the D (5 bases). V lost 2 bases and J lost 4, with 11 bases in between. The CDR3 is 14 residues long. Germline loops: CDR1 LGHDT, CDR2 YNNKEL (reference sequence).

V usage is TRBV20-1 and J usage is TRBJ1-2; possible D gene TRBD1, 5 bases. The ends were cut back, 3 bases at V and 4 bases at J, with 12 bases in the middle. The germline V gene encodes CDR1 DFQATT and CDR2 SNEGSKA (reference sequence). The CDR3 contains 13 residues. The CDR3 loop is CSASEGPGYGYTF. Here the CDR3 DNA reads TGCAGTGCTAGTGAGGGGCCCGGCTATGGCTACACCTTC.

The chain has TRBV20-1 and TRBJ1-1; no clear D gene. V was pared by 5 bases and J by 6 bases, with 13 bases between. This CDR3 contains 12 residues. CDR1 is DFQATT, CDR2 SNEGSKA, per germline (reference sequence). CDR3 in amino acids: CSAERAISEAFF. For the CDR3, the DNA is TGCAGTGCTGAGAGGGCCATTTCTGAAGCTTTCTTT.

This clonotype was counted ten times or more. The V call is TRBV29-1, the J call TRBJ2-3; D ambiguous. Germline assignment: CDR1 SQVTM and CDR2 ANQGSEA. The CDR3 length is 13 residues. The V and J ends lost 4 bases and 1 base respectively, with 9 bases between them. CDR3 protein: CSVVSSGTDTQYF. CDR3 nucleotides: TGCAGCGTTGTATCGAGCGGCACAGATACGCAGTATTTT.

The chain recombines TRBV7-9 with TRBJ2-5, with TRBD1 identical over 9 bases. Germline V gives CDR1 SEHNR, CDR2 FQNEAQ (reference sequence). This CDR3 is built from 15 residues. The J segment lost 5 bases and the V segment lost 0 bases, leaving 4 bases of the junction unmatched. CDR3 DNA sequence: TGTGCCAGCAGCTTAGCCATACAGGGGGCCGAGACCCAGTACTTC. Amino acid sequence: CASSLAIQGAETQYF.

This clonotype was detected only a few times. The chain has TRBV12-3 or TRBV12-4 and TRBJ1-4; 9 bases map to TRBD1. Trimming cost V 5 bases and J 5 bases; bases outside gene matches: 6. This CDR3 has 15 residues. The CDR3 DNA follows: TGTGCCAGCAGTACTACAGGGGGCCTGAATGAAAAACTGTTTTTT. Translated, it gives CASSTTGGLNEKLFF.

Points on this clonotype: A junction boundary mismatches the germline segment, possibly from a read error. V usage is TRBV12-3 or TRBV12-4 and J usage is TRBJ1-1, with 10 bases that match TRBD1. There are 16 residues in the CDR3. The CDR3 bases are TGTGCCAGCAGTCTAGCGACAGGGGGCTTGAACACTGAAGCTTTCTTT. Translation gives CASSLATGGLNTEAFF.

The chain uses TRBV20-1 and TRBJ1-2; 7 bases align to TRBD1. Germline V gene data show CDR1 as DFQATT and CDR2 as SNEGSKA (reference sequence). J gave up 5 bases and V 3 bases, and 12 bases lay outside the gene matches. There are 15 residues in the CDR3. In DNA form, the CDR3 reads TGCAGTGCTAGGGGCGGGACAGAAGGAGGATATGGCTACACCTTC. It yields the protein CSARGGTEGGYGYTF.

The rearrangement links TRBV4-1 to TRBJ1-1, with 7 bases lining up with TRBD1. The CDR3 loop spans 15 amino acids. The ends lost 3 bases at V and 1 base at J; junction bases unmatched: 5. The V gene's germline CDR1 is MGHRA and CDR2 YSYEKL. In DNA, the CDR3 is TGCGCCAGCAGCCACAGGGGACAGCCGAACACTGAAGCTTTCTTT. Translation gives CASSHRGQPNTEAFF.

This clonotype was detected many times. This chain uses TRBV20-1 with TRBJ2-2; tentatively, D is TRBD1 or TRBD2 (5 bases each). The germline V gene has CDR1 DFQATT and CDR2 SNEGSKA (reference sequence). The CDR3 has 14 residues. V shed 5 bases and J shed 0 bases, with 10 bases lying between them. In nucleotides, the CDR3 is TGCAGTGCTGGGGACGGGCCGAACACCGGGGAGCTGTTTTTT. The encoded protein is CSAGDGPNTGELFF.

This clonotype has more than one count but fewer than ten. The V call is TRBV7-2, the J call TRBJ2-5, with no clear D. The germline V and J ends were trimmed by 3 bases and 3 bases, with 8 bases remaining between them. Germline assignment: CDR1 SGHTA and CDR2 FQGNSA. CDR3 length: 13 residues. The CDR3 DNA sequence: TGTGCCAGCAGCTTCCGTCCTGAAGAGACCCAGTACTTC. It codes for CASSFRPEETQYF.

This clonotype showed up just a few times. The rearrangement links TRBV5-6 to TRBJ2-2, with D unclear. The CDR3 extends over 13 amino acids. Trimming pared 4 bases from V and 1 base from J, leaving 5 bases between. Germline V gene lookup returns CDR1 SGHDT and CDR2 YYEEEE. The CDR3 nucleotides read TGTGCCAGCAGCACTGAGAACACCGGGGAGCTGTTTTTT. Translation gives CASSTENTGELFF. Drawing the rest from reference TRBV5-6 and TRBJ2-2, the complete variable domain is DAGVTQSPTHLIKTRGQQVTLRCSPKSGHDTVSWYQQALGQGPQFIFQYYEEEERQRGNFPDRFSGHQFPNYSSELNVNALLLGDSALYLCASSTENTGELFFGEGSRLTVL.

The CDR3 loop is CASSRTGGQAYEQYF. The CDR3 DNA is TGTGCCAGCAGCCGGACAGGGGGCCAGGCCTACGAGCAGTACTTC. J is TRBJ2-7 and V is TRBV5-5; 11 bases align to TRBD1. This CDR3 has 15 amino acids. J was trimmed by 2 bases and V by 4 bases; bases with no gene match: 5. From germline, CDR1 is SGHKS and CDR2 YYEKEE (reference sequence).

The gene calls are TRBV7-2 and TRBJ1-1, with a tentative D call TRBD1 (5 bases). The CDR3 runs to 14 residues. With 2 bases removed from V and 0 bases from J, the gap between germline ends came to 7 bases. Germline V gives CDR1 SGHTA, CDR2 FQGNSA. CDR3 sequence (DNA): TGTGCCAGCAGCTTAAGCAGGGTGAACACTGAAGCTTTCTTT. It encodes CASSLSRVNTEAFF.

This clonotype was detected ten times or more. The chain couples TRBV5-1 to TRBJ2-1, with D possibly being TRBD2 (5 bases). The CDR3 covers 14 residues. The V gene lost 3 bases and the J gene lost 3 bases, with 10 bases spanning the gap. In germline, CDR1 is SGHRS, CDR2 YFSETQ. CDR3 in DNA: TGCGCCAGCAGCTCATCCGGGGACTACAATGAGCAGTTCTTC. Translation: CASSSSGDYNEQFF.

V usage is TRBV28 and J usage is TRBJ2-7; 7 bases match TRBD1. Per the germline V gene, CDR1 is MDHEN and CDR2 is SYDVKM. Germline trimming cut 4 bases from V and 3 bases from J; bases unmatched to any gene: 9. The CDR3 length is 15 residues. The CDR3 here is CASSSIKYRGYEQYF. In DNA form, the CDR3 reads TGTGCCAGCAGTTCCATCAAGTACAGGGGCTACGAGCAGTACTTC.

This clonotype has more than one count but fewer than ten. J is TRBJ2-5 and V is TRBV27; tentative D call: TRBD2 (6 bases). The CDR3 extends over 14 amino acids. The germline CDR1 and CDR2 sequences are MNHEY and SMNVEV (reference sequence). Trimming removed 3 bases from V and 4 bases from J, with 12 bases in between. The CDR3 is CASSLGGRLETQYF. The CDR3 DNA reads TGTGCCAGCAGTTTGGGAGGCCGTCTAGAGACCCAGTACTTC.

The chain recombines TRBV9 with TRBJ2-7, with 7 bases aligning to TRBD1. This CDR3 is 15 amino acids long. Germline trimming cut 0 bases from V and 3 bases from J; bases unmatched to any gene: 6. Germline loops: CDR1 SGDLS, CDR2 YYNGEE. The CDR3 DNA sequence: TGTGCCAGCAGCGTAGACGACGGGACAGACTACGAGCAGTACTTC. Protein sequence: CASSVDDGTDYEQYF.

This clonotype was recorded many times. The chain joins TRBV6-5 to TRBJ2-7; D may be TRBD1 or TRBD2 (5 bases each). CDR3 length: 12 amino acids. Trimming removed 2 bases from V and 11 bases from J, with 13 bases in between. The V gene's germline CDR1 is MNHEY and CDR2 SVGAGI. CDR3 in DNA: TGTGCCAGCAGTTACCCCCGGGGCACTGAGTACTTC. It encodes CASSYPRGTEYF.

This clonotype was observed a handful of times. The rearrangement links TRBV12-3 or TRBV12-4 to TRBJ2-1; 7 bases are a match to TRBD1. V shed 5 bases and J 3 bases; nucleotides not matched to a gene: 7. CDR3 size: 15 residues. CDR3 amino acids: CASSTGTAVYNEQFF. For the CDR3, the DNA is TGTGCCAGCAGTACCGGGACAGCAGTCTACAATGAGCAGTTCTTC.